This is a list of T cell receptor beta chains from one sample in a study of technical replicates of blood from a handful of donors. The table came from immunoSEQ multiplex PCR; TCRdb's copy has only in-frame clones and leaves some out. The table lists 91,000 or so clones, 95% of them singletons, with just over 0.25% in the top ten. Sequenced sample: T cells isolated from PBMCs. The receptors stem from a human donor in good health. CDR3s include the opening cysteine and the closing phenylalanine or tryptophan. The D gene is left open where the match is weak. Clone size is given for some rows only: seen once, a few or many times, or a class if the clone is expanded.

D: .
V: TRBV5-1
J: TRBJ2-1
size: .
DNA: TGCGCCAGCAGCTTTCTTAGCGGTAGCTCCTACAATGAGCAGTTCTTC
CDR3: CASSFLSGSSYNEQFF

D: .
V: TRBV30
J: TRBJ2-3
size: .
DNA: TGTGCCTGGAGTTTTGCAATGGCTGGCACAGATACGCAGTATTTT
CDR3: CAWSFAMAGTDTQYF

D: TRBD2
V: TRBV19
J: TRBJ2-7
size: .
DNA: TGTGCCAGTAGCGGGGGGACTAGCACCGAGCAGTACTTC
CDR3: CASSGGTSTEQYF

D: .
V: TRBV19
J: TRBJ1-5
size: .
DNA: TGTGCCAGTAAGAACAGACTAAATCAGCCCCAGCATTTT
CDR3: CASKNRLNQPQHF

D: TRBD1
V: TRBV4-1
J: TRBJ1-1
size: .
DNA: TGCGCCAGCAGCCTCCGACAGGGACGGAACACTGAAGCTTTCTTT
CDR3: CASSLRQGRNTEAFF

D: .
V: TRBV7-9
J: TRBJ2-5
size: .
DNA: TGTGCCAGCAGCTTAGCGGGAGCATTCCAAGAGACCCAGTACTTC
CDR3: CASSLAGAFQETQYF

D: TRBD1
V: TRBV9
J: TRBJ2-7
size: .
DNA: TGTGCCAGCAGTGGGGACAGGGTAAACGAGCAGTACTTC
CDR3: CASSGDRVNEQYF

D: TRBD1
V: TRBV6-5
J: TRBJ2-7
size: .
DNA: TGTGCCAGCAGTTACTCGACAGGGCGTGACGAGCAGTACTTC
CDR3: CASSYSTGRDEQYF

D: .
V: TRBV5-1
J: TRBJ2-1
size: once
DNA: TGCGCCAGCAGCTTGATAGGGACAAATTCCTACAATGAGCAGTTCTTC
CDR3: CASSLIGTNSYNEQFF

D: .
V: TRBV21-1
J: TRBJ2-4
size: .
DNA: TGTGCCAGCAGCAAATGGCAAGGGGGGACAGTACCCCTGCTAGCCAAAAACATTCAGTACTTC
CDR3: CASSKWQGGTVPLLAKNIQYF

D: .
V: TRBV11-3
J: TRBJ1-5
size: .
DNA: TGTGCCAGCAGCTTACAGGGCAATCAGCCCCAGCATTTT
CDR3: CASSLQGNQPQHF

D: TRBD2
V: TRBV5-4
J: TRBJ2-5
size: .
DNA: TGTGCCAGCAGCTCCCTGGGGCGGGGGGGTTTAGAGACCCAGTACTTC
CDR3: CASSSLGRGGLETQYF

D: TRBD1
V: TRBV10-2
J: TRBJ2-7
size: .
DNA: TGCGCCAGCGGATCACTGGGGACAGACGAGCAGTACTTC
CDR3: CASGSLGTDEQYF

D: TRBD1
V: TRBV6-5
J: TRBJ1-5
size: .
DNA: TGTGCCAGCAGTTACTCTGGTCAGGGGGGTCAGCCCCAGCATTTT
CDR3: CASSYSGQGGQPQHF

D: .
V: TRBV6-1
J: TRBJ2-2
size: .
DNA: TGTGCCAGCAGTGTACAGGGTCGCCGTAGCGGGGAGCTGTTTTTT
CDR3: CASSVQGRRSGELFF

D: TRBD2
V: TRBV7-2
J: TRBJ2-5
size: once
DNA: TGTGCCAGCAGCTTAGGCGTTCTAGCGGGGGAGGAGACCCAGTACTTC
CDR3: CASSLGVLAGEETQYF

D: .
V: TRBV5-6
J: TRBJ2-5
size: .
DNA: TGTGCCAGCAGCAAAAGGGGCGAATTCCAAGAGACCCAGTACTTC
CDR3: CASSKRGEFQETQYF

D: .
V: TRBV2
J: TRBJ2-3
size: .
DNA: TGTGCCAAGCGTCGGGAGAAAACAGATACGCAGTATTTT
CDR3: CAKRREKTDTQYF

D: .
V: TRBV11-3
J: TRBJ1-1
size: .
DNA: TGTGCCAGCAGCTTAGGGGAAACAGGGTTCAGCCCCTTTGGTGAAGCTTTCTTT
CDR3: CASSLGETGFSPFGEAFF

D: .
V: TRBV21-1
J: TRBJ2-2
size: .
DNA: TGTGCCAGCAGCAAAGGCCCGCGGGGGCCTGTGACCGGGGAGCTGTTTTTT
CDR3: CASSKGPRGPVTGELFF

D: TRBD1
V: TRBV7-2
J: TRBJ1-2
size: .
DNA: TGTGCCAGCAGCTTAGCGCCAGGGGGGAGAGGTGGCTACACCTTC
CDR3: CASSLAPGGRGGYTF

D: .
V: TRBV7-9
J: TRBJ2-1
size: .
DNA: TGTGCCAGCAGCCCTTTATGGTTCGGAGGGGGGGGCCGCAATGAGCAGTTCTTC
CDR3: CASSPLWFGGGGRNEQFF

D: TRBD2
V: TRBV5-1
J: TRBJ2-3
size: .
DNA: TGCGCCAGCAGCTTGGCCCGAACGGGAGGGTTCCCCGATACGCAGTATTTT
CDR3: CASSLARTGGFPDTQYF

D: .
V: TRBV28
J: TRBJ1-1
size: .
DNA: TGTGCCAGCGGACAGTTGAACACTGAAGCTTTCTTT
CDR3: CASGQLNTEAFF

D: TRBD2
V: TRBV29-1
J: TRBJ2-7
size: .
DNA: TGCAGCGTACGGCGGGGGAGCTACGGGCAGTACTTC
CDR3: CSVRRGSYGQYF

D: TRBD2
V: TRBV5-6
J: TRBJ2-1
size: .
DNA: TGTGCCAGCAGCTTGCCCCTAGCGGGGACTTACAATGAGCAGTTCTTC
CDR3: CASSLPLAGTYNEQFF